Below are 27 T cell receptor beta chains sequenced from a single sample in a study of cytomegalovirus exposure and HLA in healthy donors. Data came from immunoSEQ multiplex PCR; TCRdb stores just in-frame clones and leaves some out. This repertoire shows about 280,000 clones, more than 75% found once; its top ten account for over 0.85%. Sequenced sample: PBMCs. These TCRs come from a woman younger than 30 in good health and CMV-seronegative.

The chain has TRBV9 and TRBJ2-3; no reliable D call. V lost 4 bases and J lost 5, with 11 bases in between. Germline CDR1 is SGDLS and CDR2 is YYNGEE. The CDR3 is 13 amino acids. The CDR3: CASSPRPVDTQYF. The CDR3 bases are TGTGCCAGCAGCCCCCGTCCGGTAGATACGCAGTATTTT.

The gene calls are TRBV5-1 and TRBJ2-7, with D hard to call. The V end lost 5 bases, the J end lost 6 bases, and 27 bases lay between the germline ends. Germline V gives CDR1 SGHRS, CDR2 YFSETQ. This CDR3 spans 17 amino acids. Written as DNA, the CDR3 is TGCGCCAGCAGTTCGACCTTGGTCACTTTCGGTTCTAGCGAGCAGTACTTC. Translating it yields CASSSTLVTFGSSEQYF.

DNA of the CDR3: TGTGCCAGCATGGGCGACACAGATACGCAGTATTTT. It translates to CASMGDTDTQYF. The chain uses TRBV27 and TRBJ2-3; no clear D gene. The CDR3 extends over 12 amino acids. Germline lookup yields CDR1 MNHEY and CDR2 SMNVEV (reference sequence). The ends were cut back, 7 bases at V and 2 bases at J, with 7 bases in the middle.

The J gene is TRBJ2-1, the V gene TRBV9; D might be TRBD1 (6 bases). Germline V gene data show CDR1 as SGDLS and CDR2 as YYNGEE. The CDR3 is 14 residues long. V lost 0 bases to trimming and J lost 8 bases, with 12 bases between them. CDR3 in DNA: TGTGCCAGCAGCGTAGACCAGGGGCGGTATGAGCAGTTCTTC. It codes for CASSVDQGRYEQFF.

This clone was seen just once. The chain has TRBV9 and TRBJ1-2; D perhaps matches TRBD1 (6 bases). The CDR3 extends over 15 amino acids. V was shortened by 4 bases and J by 5 bases, with 18 bases between the two germline ends. Germline V gives CDR1 SGDLS, CDR2 YYNGEE. Here the CDR3 DNA reads TGTGCCAGCAGCACACGACCGGGAACAGGGTATGGCTACACCTTC. It is translated as CASSTRPGTGYGYTF.

The V and J genes are TRBV28 and TRBJ2-7; 10 bases line up with TRBD1. The CDR3 length is 13 residues. Looked up from germline, CDR1 is MDHEN and CDR2 is SYDVKM. The V segment lost 7 bases and the J segment 4 bases; nucleotides outside the gene matches: 4. The CDR3 loop is CASIGDRGYEQYF. CDR3 sequence (DNA): TGTGCCAGCATTGGGGACAGGGGTTACGAGCAGTACTTC.

This rearrangement joins TRBV2 to TRBJ2-4, with TRBD1 matching 8 bases. The CDR3 covers 16 residues. Germline V gene data show CDR1 as SNHLY and CDR2 as FYNNEI. After removal of 2 bases from V and 1 base from J, the junction contained 4 bases not matched to a gene. The CDR3 reads CASSEQGAIAKNIQYF. The CDR3 bases are TGTGCCAGCAGTGAACAGGGGGCGATTGCCAAAAACATTCAGTACTTC.

V and J are TRBV5-1 and TRBJ2-7, with 7 bases that match TRBD1. Per the germline V gene, CDR1 is SGHRS and CDR2 is YFSETQ. The V gene end was trimmed by 1 base and the J gene end by 0 bases; junction bases not matched to a gene: 4. The CDR3 loop spans 15 amino acids. CDR3 sequence (DNA): TGCGCCAGCAGCTTGATGGCAGGGGGCTCCTACGAGCAGTACTTC. The encoded protein is CASSLMAGGSYEQYF.

This clone was seen just once. The gene calls are TRBV15 and TRBJ2-7; D might be TRBD1 (5 bases). Between the trimmed V and J ends, which lost 2 bases and 3 bases, there was a span of 11 bases. Germline V gene data show CDR1 as LNHNV and CDR2 as YYDKDF (reference sequence). The CDR3 consists of 14 residues. Written as DNA, the CDR3 is TGTGCCACCAGCAGATCAGGGAAGCTCTACGAGCAGTACTTC. This codes for CATSRSGKLYEQYF.

The rearrangement links TRBV4-2 to TRBJ2-7; TRBD2 agrees at 10 bases. The CDR3 contains 17 residues. Germline CDR1 LGHNA, CDR2 YNFKEQ. The junction had 12 bases not matched to a gene; V was cut back by 1 base and J by 6 bases. CDR3 sequence (DNA): TGTGCCAGCAGCCAAGCGGCTAGCGGGGGCCCCGGGGGCGAGCAGTACTTC. This translates into CASSQAASGGPGGEQYF.

The J gene is TRBJ1-4, the V gene TRBV5-8; D not certain. The CDR3 is made up of 13 amino acids. Trimming pared 6 bases from V and 5 bases from J, leaving 11 bases between. The V gene's germline CDR1 is SGHTS and CDR2 YDEGEE. The CDR3 region has the DNA TGTGCCAGCACCGTGAAGAGAAATGAAAAACTGTTTTTT. As protein: CASTVKRNEKLFF.

This sequence joins TRBV19 and TRBJ2-2; 10 bases agree with TRBD2. V lost 7 bases to trimming and J lost 0 bases; unmatched junction nucleotides: 11. This CDR3 region has 18 residues. Germline CDR1 and CDR2: LNHDA and SQIVND (reference sequence). The CDR3 here is CASKVGLAVRTNTGELFF. In DNA form, the CDR3 reads TGTGCCAGTAAAGTAGGACTAGCGGTACGAACGAACACCGGGGAGCTGTTTTTT.

This clone came up once. V and J are TRBV27 and TRBJ1-1; D gene unclear. The CDR3 loop spans 14 amino acids. Germline assignment: CDR1 MNHEY and CDR2 SMNVEV (reference sequence). The V gene lost 1 base and the J gene lost 7 bases, with 13 bases spanning the gap. The CDR3 bases are TGTGCCAGCAGTTTATTCACTGGGGAGATTGAAGCTTTCTTT. Its protein product is CASSLFTGEIEAFF.

The V gene is TRBV5-4, the J gene TRBJ2-7; a weak D match, TRBD2 (6 bases). The V and J ends lost 2 bases and 0 bases respectively, with 6 bases between them. The length of the CDR3 is 13 residues. Germline V CDR1 and CDR2: SGHNT, YYREEE (reference sequence). The CDR3, as DNA: TGTGCCAGCAGCTTCGGGAGCTCCTACGAGCAGTACTTC. It codes for CASSFGSSYEQYF.

The chain has TRBV6-5 and TRBJ2-3, with 8 nucleotides matching TRBD1. Germline-derived CDR1 and CDR2 are MNHEY and SVGAGI. The ends lost 5 bases at V and 4 bases at J; junction bases unmatched: 2. This CDR3 is 13 amino acids long. CDR3 loop: CASSTGGPDTQYF. In DNA, the CDR3 is TGTGCCAGCAGTACAGGGGGTCCAGATACGCAGTATTTT.

This chain connects TRBV6-6 to TRBJ2-7; 9 positions agree with TRBD2. Germline lookup yields CDR1 MNHNY and CDR2 SVGAGI (reference sequence). The CDR3 covers 15 residues. V was pared by 6 bases and J by 2 bases, with 8 bases of the junction left unmatched. CDR3 sequence (DNA): TGTGCCAGCAGCTCAGAGCGGGAGGTTACCTACGAGCAGTACTTC. It encodes CASSSEREVTYEQYF.

The gene calls are TRBV28 and TRBJ2-7; D may be TRBD2 (6 bases). The ends were cut back, 7 bases at V and 1 base at J, with 20 bases in the middle. The germline V gene encodes CDR1 MDHEN and CDR2 SYDVKM. The CDR3 extends over 16 amino acids. The CDR3 DNA reads TGTGCCAGCACCAAATTCGGGCCGGGAGTTTCCTACGAGCAGTACTTC. This sequence encodes CASTKFGPGVSYEQYF.

This chain links TRBV7-6 with TRBJ2-2; tentatively, D is TRBD1 (6 bases). The CDR3 totals 16 residues. Germline assignment: CDR1 SGHVS and CDR2 FNYEAQ. V was shortened by 0 bases and J by 4 bases, with 12 bases between the two germline ends. The CDR3 loop is CASSLAGRGGTGELFF. The CDR3 DNA reads as TGTGCCAGCAGCTTAGCGGGCAGGGGTGGCACCGGGGAGCTGTTTTTT.

J is TRBJ2-7 and V is TRBV11-2; 11 bases fit TRBD2. V gave up 1 base and J gave up 3 bases; unmatched junction bases: 11. The CDR3 contains 18 residues. The germline gives CDR1 SGHAT, CDR2 FQNNGV. The CDR3 protein is CASSLAGSGRALYYEQYF. CDR3 nucleotides: TGTGCCAGCAGCTTAGCGGGTAGCGGGAGGGCCCTCTACTACGAGCAGTACTTC.

V is TRBV14 and J is TRBJ2-6; D is possibly TRBD1 (5 bases). V lost 4 bases, J lost 4 bases, and 23 bases lay in between. CDR3 size: 19 residues. Germline loops: CDR1 SGHDN, CDR2 FVKESK. CDR3 region: CASSPPSGPRLYGANVLTF. CDR3 nucleotide sequence: TGTGCCAGCAGCCCCCCTTCAGGGCCCAGGTTGTACGGGGCCAACGTCCTGACTTTC.

The chain employs TRBV5-1 and TRBJ2-1; 8 bases agree with TRBD1. V lost 5 bases to trimming and J lost 9 bases; unmatched junction nucleotides: 7. Germline assignment: CDR1 SGHRS and CDR2 YFSETQ. This CDR3 is 13 amino acids long. The CDR3 nucleotides read TGCGCCAGCAGAGGGCAGGGGGCGAGTGAGCAGTTCTTC. It codes for CASRGQGASEQFF.

As to this clone: Other DNA sequences of this sample code for an identical CDR3. The CDR3 bases are TGTGCCAGCTCCCCGGACAGTAACTATGGCTACACCTTC. As protein: CASSPDSNYGYTF. The chain couples TRBV18 to TRBJ1-2; TRBD1 might be the D (6 bases). Trimming cost V 6 bases and J 1 base, with 9 bases left between them. CDR3 length: 13 residues. Germline values: CDR1 KGHSH, CDR2 LQKENI.

This rearrangement joins TRBV5-1 to TRBJ1-6; D is perhaps TRBD1 (5 bases). CDR1 is SGHRS and CDR2 is YFSETQ in the germline V gene. V lost 1 base to trimming and J lost 5 bases, with 16 bases between them. This CDR3 has 17 residues. The CDR3 protein is CASSLRLGGSNNSPLHF. The DNA of the CDR3 is TGCGCCAGCAGCTTGCGTCTGGGGGGAAGTAATAATTCACCCCTCCACTTT.

The chain recombines TRBV7-9 with TRBJ2-1; 7 nucleotides line up with TRBD1. From germline, CDR1 is SEHNR and CDR2 FQNEAQ (reference sequence). The CDR3 has 16 amino acids. The V and J ends lost 2 bases and 7 bases, in that order; junction bases with no gene match: 11. Here the CDR3 reads CASSLYRGRLENEQFF. CDR3 DNA sequence: TGTGCCAGCAGCTTATACAGGGGTCGATTGGAGAATGAGCAGTTCTTC.

This clone was found a few times. The chain joins TRBV5-1 to TRBJ1-4; D gene uncertain. This CDR3 has 15 amino acids. With 6 bases removed from V and 3 bases from J, the gap between germline ends came to 15 bases. Per the germline V gene, CDR1 is SGHRS and CDR2 is YFSETQ. CDR3 DNA: TGCGCCAGCAAGGATGAGAGGGCCTCTAATGAAAAACTGTTTTTT. This encodes CASKDERASNEKLFF.

CDR3 residues: CASSQQTGVAYNEQFF. CDR3 bases: TGCGCCAGCAGCCAGCAGACAGGGGTCGCTTACAATGAGCAGTTCTTC. The chain has TRBV4-3 and TRBJ2-1; 8 bases agree with TRBD1. Germline CDR1 and CDR2: LGHNA and YSLEER. Trimming cost V 3 bases and J 4 bases; bases outside gene matches: 8. The CDR3 has 16 residues.

This clone occurred once. This chain links TRBV7-9 with TRBJ2-1; D might be TRBD2 (5 bases). Germline V lookup: CDR1 SEHNR, CDR2 FQNEAQ (reference sequence). Trimming removed 3 bases at V and 8 bases at J, with 17 bases between. The CDR3 extends over 15 amino acids. CDR3 coding DNA: TGTGCCAGCAGCTTGAGCGACTTCCCCGGGGATGAGCAGTTCTTC. Protein: CASSLSDFPGDEQFF.